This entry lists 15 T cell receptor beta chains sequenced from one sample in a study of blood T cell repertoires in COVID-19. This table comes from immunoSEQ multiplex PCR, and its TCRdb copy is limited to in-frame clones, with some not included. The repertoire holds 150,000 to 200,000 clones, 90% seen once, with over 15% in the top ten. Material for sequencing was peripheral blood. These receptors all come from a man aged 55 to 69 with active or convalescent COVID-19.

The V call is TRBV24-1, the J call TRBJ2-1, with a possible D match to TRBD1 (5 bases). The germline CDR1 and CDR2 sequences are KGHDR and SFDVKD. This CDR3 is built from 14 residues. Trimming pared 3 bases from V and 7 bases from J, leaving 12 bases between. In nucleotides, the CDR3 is TGTGCCACCAGTGATGTAGGACAAGTGAATGAGCAGTTCTTC. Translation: CATSDVGQVNEQFF.

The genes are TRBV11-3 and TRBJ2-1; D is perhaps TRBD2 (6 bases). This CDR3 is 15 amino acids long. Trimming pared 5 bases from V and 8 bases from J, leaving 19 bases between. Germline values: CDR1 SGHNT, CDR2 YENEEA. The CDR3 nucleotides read TGTGCCAGCAGCCGCAATAGCGGAACCCGGGATGAGCAGTTCTTC. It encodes CASSRNSGTRDEQFF.

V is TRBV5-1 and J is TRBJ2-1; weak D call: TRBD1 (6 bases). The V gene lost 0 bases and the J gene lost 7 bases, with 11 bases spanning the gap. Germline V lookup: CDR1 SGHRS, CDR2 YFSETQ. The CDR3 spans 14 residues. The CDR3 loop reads CASSLGSGVNEQFF. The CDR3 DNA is TGCGCCAGCAGCTTGGGTTCAGGGGTGAATGAGCAGTTCTTC.

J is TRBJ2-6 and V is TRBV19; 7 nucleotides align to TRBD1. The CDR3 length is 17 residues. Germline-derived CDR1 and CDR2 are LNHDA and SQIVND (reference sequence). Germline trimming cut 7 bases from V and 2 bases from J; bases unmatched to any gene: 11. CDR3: CASKHRGGLTGANVLTF. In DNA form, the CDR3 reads TGTGCCAGTAAACACAGGGGTGGATTGACTGGGGCCAACGTCCTGACTTTC.

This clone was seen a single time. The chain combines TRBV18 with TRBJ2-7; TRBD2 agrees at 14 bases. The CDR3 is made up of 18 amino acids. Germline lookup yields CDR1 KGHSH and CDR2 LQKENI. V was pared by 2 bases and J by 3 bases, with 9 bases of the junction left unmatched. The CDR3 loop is CASSPTDGGLAGGYEQYF. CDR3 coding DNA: TGTGCCAGCTCACCAACGGACGGCGGACTAGCGGGAGGCTACGAGCAGTACTTC.

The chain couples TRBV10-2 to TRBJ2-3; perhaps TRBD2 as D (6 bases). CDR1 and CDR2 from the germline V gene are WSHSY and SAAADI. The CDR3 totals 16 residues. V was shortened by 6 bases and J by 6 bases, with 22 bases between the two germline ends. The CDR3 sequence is CASRQPQGLAADTQYF. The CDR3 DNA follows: TGCGCCAGCAGACAGCCCCAGGGACTGGCGGCGGATACGCAGTATTTT.

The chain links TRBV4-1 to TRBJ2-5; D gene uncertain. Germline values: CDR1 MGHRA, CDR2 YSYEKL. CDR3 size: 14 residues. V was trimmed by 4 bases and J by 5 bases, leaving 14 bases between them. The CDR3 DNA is TGCGCCAGCAGCCCATTCCCGACATCGGAGACCCAGTACTTC. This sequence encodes CASSPFPTSETQYF.

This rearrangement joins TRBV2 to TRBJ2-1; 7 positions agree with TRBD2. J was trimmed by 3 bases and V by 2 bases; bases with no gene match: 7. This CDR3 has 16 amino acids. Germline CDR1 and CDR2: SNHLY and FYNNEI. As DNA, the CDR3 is TGTGCCAGCAGTGAAACGCTAGCGGCGAACTACAATGAGCAGTTCTTC. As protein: CASSETLAANYNEQFF.

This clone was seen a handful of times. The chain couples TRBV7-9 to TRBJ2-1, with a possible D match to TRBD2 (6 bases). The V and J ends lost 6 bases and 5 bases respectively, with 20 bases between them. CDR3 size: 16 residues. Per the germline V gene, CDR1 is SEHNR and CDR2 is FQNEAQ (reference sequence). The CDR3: CASSRDGTQPHNEQFF. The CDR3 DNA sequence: TGTGCCAGCAGTCGTGACGGGACTCAACCCCACAATGAGCAGTTCTTC.

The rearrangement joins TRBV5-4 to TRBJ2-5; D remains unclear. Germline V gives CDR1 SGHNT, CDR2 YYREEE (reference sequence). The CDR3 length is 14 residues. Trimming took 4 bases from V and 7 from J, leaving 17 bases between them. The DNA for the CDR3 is TGTGCCAGCAGCCTACCTGATGGGCTGGGGACCCAGTACTTC. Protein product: CASSLPDGLGTQYF.

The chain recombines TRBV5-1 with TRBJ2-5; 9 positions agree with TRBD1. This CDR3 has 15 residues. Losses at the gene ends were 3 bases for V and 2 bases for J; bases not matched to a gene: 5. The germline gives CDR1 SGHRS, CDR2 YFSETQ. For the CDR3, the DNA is TGCGCCAGCAGCTACGGGACAGGGTATCAAGAGACCCAGTACTTC. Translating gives CASSYGTGYQETQYF.

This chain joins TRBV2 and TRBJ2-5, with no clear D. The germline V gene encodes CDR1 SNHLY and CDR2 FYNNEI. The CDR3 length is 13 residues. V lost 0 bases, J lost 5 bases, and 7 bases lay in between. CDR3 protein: CASSEALQETQYF. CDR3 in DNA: TGTGCCAGCAGTGAAGCGCTTCAGGAGACCCAGTACTTC. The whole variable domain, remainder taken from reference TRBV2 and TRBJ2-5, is EPEVTQTPSHQVTQMGQEVILRCVPISNHLYFYWYRQILGQKVEFLVSFYNNEISEKSEIFDDQFSVERPDGSNFTLKIRSTKLEDSAMYFCASSEALQETQYFGPGTRLLVL.

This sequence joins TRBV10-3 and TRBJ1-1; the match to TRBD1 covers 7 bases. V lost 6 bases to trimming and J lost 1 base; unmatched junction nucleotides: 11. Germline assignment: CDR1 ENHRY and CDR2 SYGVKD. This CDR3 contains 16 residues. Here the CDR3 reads CAIRDHTGAQNTEAFF. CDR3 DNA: TGTGCCATCAGGGACCACACAGGGGCGCAGAACACTGAAGCTTTCTTT.

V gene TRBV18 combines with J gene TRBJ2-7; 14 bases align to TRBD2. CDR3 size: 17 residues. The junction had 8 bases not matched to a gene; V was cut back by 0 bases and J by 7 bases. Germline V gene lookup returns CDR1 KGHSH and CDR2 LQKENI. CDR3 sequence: CASSPPSGTSGSGEQYF. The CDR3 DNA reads TGTGCCAGCTCACCACCCAGCGGGACTAGCGGGAGTGGGGAGCAGTACTTC.

The CDR3 protein is CASSLGGDGSGNTIYF. In nucleotides, the CDR3 is TGCGCCAGCAGCTTGGGGGGCGATGGCTCTGGAAACACCATATATTTT. The chain links TRBV5-1 to TRBJ1-3, with D possibly being TRBD1 (5 bases). Germline assignment: CDR1 SGHRS and CDR2 YFSETQ. Trimming shortened V by 0 bases and J by 0 bases, and 10 bases separated the two germline ends. The CDR3 length is 16 residues.